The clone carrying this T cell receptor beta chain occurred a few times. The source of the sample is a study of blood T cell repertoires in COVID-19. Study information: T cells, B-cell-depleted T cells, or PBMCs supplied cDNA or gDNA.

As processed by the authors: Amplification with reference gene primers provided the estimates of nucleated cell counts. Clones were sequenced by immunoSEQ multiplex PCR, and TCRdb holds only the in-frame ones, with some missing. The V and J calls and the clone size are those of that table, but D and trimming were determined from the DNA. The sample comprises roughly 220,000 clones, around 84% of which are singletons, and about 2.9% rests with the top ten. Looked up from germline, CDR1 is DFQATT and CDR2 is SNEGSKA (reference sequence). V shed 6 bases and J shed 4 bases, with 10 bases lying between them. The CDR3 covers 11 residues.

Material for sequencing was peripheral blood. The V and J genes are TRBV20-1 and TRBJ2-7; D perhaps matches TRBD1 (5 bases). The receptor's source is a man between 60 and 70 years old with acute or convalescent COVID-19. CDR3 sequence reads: CSAATGYEQYF. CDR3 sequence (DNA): TGCAGTGCCGCCACAGGTTACGAGCAGTACTTC.